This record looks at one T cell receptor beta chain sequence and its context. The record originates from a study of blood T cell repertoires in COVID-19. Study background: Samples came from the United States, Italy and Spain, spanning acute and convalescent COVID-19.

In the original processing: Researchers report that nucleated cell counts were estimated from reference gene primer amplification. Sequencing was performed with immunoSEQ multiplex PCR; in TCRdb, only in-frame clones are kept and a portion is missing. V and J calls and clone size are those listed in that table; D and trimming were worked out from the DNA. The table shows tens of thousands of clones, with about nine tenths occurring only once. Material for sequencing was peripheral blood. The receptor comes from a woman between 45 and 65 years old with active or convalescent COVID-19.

CDR3 in amino acids: CASSPSLAATTDTQYF. Here the CDR3 DNA reads TGTGCCAGCAGCCCATCCCTCGCGGCGACTACAGATACGCAGTATTTT. The rearrangement links TRBV7-2 to TRBJ2-3; unclear D gene. The length of the CDR3 is 16 residues. Germline loops: CDR1 SGHTA, CDR2 FQGNSA. The germline V and J ends were trimmed by 5 bases and 3 bases, with 18 bases remaining between them.